These 16 T cell receptor beta chains were all obtained from the same sample, sequenced in a study of cytomegalovirus exposure and HLA in healthy donors. PCR amplification relied on 60 Vbeta primers (plus 13 Jbeta primers). Sequencing used immunoSEQ multiplex PCR; TCRdb keeps in-frame clones, though not all of them. The profile shows around 93,000 clones, less than 80% of them singletons. Source material: PBMCs. The receptor set was obtained from a woman in her 40s in good health and CMV-seronegative.

The rearrangement uses TRBV7-8 and TRBJ1-1; 8 bases fit TRBD1. The V gene end was trimmed by 10 bases and the J gene end by 5 bases; junction bases not matched to a gene: 6. The CDR3 length is 12 residues. Germline V gene sequence: CDR1 SGHVS, CDR2 FQNEAQ. The CDR3 region is CATGQGRTEAFF. The CDR3 DNA is TGTGCCACTGGACAGGGAAGAACTGAAGCTTTCTTT.

The J gene is TRBJ2-3, the V gene TRBV2; D call uncertain. V lost 11 bases to trimming and J lost 1 base, with 4 bases between them. From germline, CDR1 is SNHLY and CDR2 FYNNEI. The CDR3 is made up of 10 amino acids. The CDR3 DNA follows: TGTGCCGCAGGCACAGATACGCAGTATTTT. Translation gives CAAGTDTQYF. Drawing the rest from reference TRBV2 and TRBJ2-3, the complete variable domain is EPEVTQTPSHQVTQMGQEVILRCVPISNHLYFYWYRQILGQKVEFLVSFYNNEISEKSEIFDDQFSVERPDGSNFTLKIRSTKLEDSAMYFCAAGTDTQYFGPGTRLTVL.

The chain couples TRBV5-1 to TRBJ2-1, with a possible D match to TRBD2 (5 bases). The ends were cut back, 4 bases at V and 4 bases at J, with 15 bases in the middle. CDR1 and CDR2 from the germline V gene are SGHRS and YFSETQ. The CDR3 is 15 residues long. The CDR3 nucleotides are TGCGCCAGCAGCCCGGGAACCACAGCATACAATGAGCAGTTCTTC. Its protein is CASSPGTTAYNEQFF.

This chain links TRBV19 with TRBJ2-4; 11 bases match TRBD2. Germline loops: CDR1 LNHDA, CDR2 SQIVND (reference sequence). The CDR3 length is 14 residues. J lost 9 bases, V lost 5 bases, and 6 bases had no gene match. CDR3 sequence (DNA): TGTGCCAGTAGTGAGGGTAGCGGGAGGGCCATTCAGTACTTC. The encoded protein is CASSEGSGRAIQYF.

This sequence joins TRBV6-5 and TRBJ1-1, with 10 positions matching TRBD1. The CDR3 extends over 15 amino acids. The germline gives CDR1 MNHEY, CDR2 SVGAGI. With V trimmed by 6 bases and J by 0 bases, 4 bases remained unmatched. The CDR3 here is CASRPDRGLNTEAFF. CDR3 nucleotides: TGTGCCAGCAGACCAGACAGGGGGCTGAACACTGAAGCTTTCTTT.

The chain uses TRBV5-1 and TRBJ2-1, with 12 positions matching TRBD2. The CDR3 contains 15 residues. Germline values: CDR1 SGHRS, CDR2 YFSETQ. Unmatched junction bases numbered 4, after V lost 4 bases and J lost 5 bases. CDR3 loop: CASSLGLAGNNEQFF. The CDR3 DNA sequence: TGCGCCAGCAGCCTGGGACTAGCGGGTAACAATGAGCAGTTCTTC. The full variable domain, rest sourced from reference TRBV5-1 and TRBJ2-1, is KAGVTQTPRYLIKTRGQQVTLSCSPISGHRSVSWYQQTPGQGLQFLFEYFSETQRNKGNFPGRFSGRQFSNSRSEMNVSTLELGDSALYLCASSLGLAGNNEQFFGPGTRLTVL.

The rearrangement uses TRBV27 and TRBJ2-1; D is perhaps TRBD2 (6 bases). The CDR3 sequence is 12 residues long. V lost 5 bases, J lost 10 bases, and 12 bases lay in between. Germline CDR1 MNHEY, CDR2 SMNVEV (reference sequence). CDR3 in amino acids: CASSTSLGEQFF. DNA of the CDR3: TGTGCCAGCAGTACTAGCTTGGGCGAGCAGTTCTTC.

The chain links TRBV5-4 to TRBJ1-6; 9 bases map to TRBD1. The germline CDR1 and CDR2 sequences are SGHNT and YYREEE (reference sequence). This CDR3 has 14 residues. The ends lost 5 bases at V and 9 bases at J; junction bases unmatched: 6. As DNA, the CDR3 is TGTGCCAGCAGGACGGGACAGGGAACTTCACCCCTCCACTTT. Protein: CASRTGQGTSPLHF.

The rearrangement joins TRBV28 to TRBJ1-6; 9 bases agree with TRBD1. V was pared by 10 bases and J by 0 bases, with 7 bases of the junction left unmatched. This CDR3 spans 16 amino acids. CDR1 is MDHEN, CDR2 SYDVKM, per germline. The CDR3 loop is CATTQTGGSYNSPLHF. For the CDR3, the DNA is TGTGCCACAACTCAGACAGGGGGCTCCTATAATTCACCCCTCCACTTT.

The chain has TRBV10-3 and TRBJ1-1; 7 bases fit TRBD1. This CDR3 is 14 amino acids long. Germline CDR1 ENHRY, CDR2 SYGVKD. V lost 0 bases, J lost 7 bases, and 5 bases stayed unmatched. CDR3 coding DNA: TGTGCCATCAGTGAGTCTATGAGGGGGCATGAAGCTTTCTTT. Protein sequence: CAISESMRGHEAFF.

The chain employs TRBV2 and TRBJ1-1, with D possibly being TRBD1 (5 bases). Germline V gene sequence: CDR1 SNHLY, CDR2 FYNNEI. With 1 base removed from V and 11 bases from J, the gap between germline ends came to 17 bases. This CDR3 region has 14 residues. The DNA for the CDR3 is TGTGCCAGCAGTGAAGAAGGTGGCCCCCGGGGGGCTTTCTTT. Its translation: CASSEEGGPRGAFF.

The chain uses TRBV6-1 and TRBJ1-2; possible D gene TRBD1, 6 bases. CDR3 length: 13 residues. The ends were cut back, 5 bases at V and 4 bases at J, with 11 bases in the middle. Germline assignment: CDR1 MNHNS and CDR2 SASEGT. CDR3 nucleotides: TGTGCCAGCAGTAAGCTAGGGGGCTATGGCTACACCTTC. Its translation: CASSKLGGYGYTF.

This chain links TRBV7-8 with TRBJ2-1; maybe TRBD1 (6 bases). V dropped 5 bases and J dropped 0 bases, with 11 bases sitting between them. Germline-derived CDR1 and CDR2 are SGHVS and FQNEAQ. The length of the CDR3 is 15 residues. The CDR3 here is CASSDRDTSYNEQFF. The CDR3 bases are TGTGCCAGCAGCGACCGGGACACCTCCTACAATGAGCAGTTCTTC.

The gene calls are TRBV28 and TRBJ2-5; TRBD1 agrees at 11 bases. The J call may not be correct, given that the DNA end is closer to TRBJ2-7. Looked up from germline, CDR1 is MDHEN and CDR2 is SYDVKM. The CDR3 covers 14 residues. The CDR3 protein is CASKGGTGGYEQYF. CDR3 bases: TGTGCCAGTAAAGGAGGGACAGGGGGATACGAGCAGTACTTC.

The chain has TRBV14 and TRBJ2-3; D is perhaps TRBD1 (6 bases). V gave up 3 bases and J gave up 6 bases, with 19 bases separating them. The CDR3 has 16 residues. CDR1 and CDR2 (germline): SGHDN, FVKESK. The CDR3 region is CASSQGAQEYWDTQYF. The DNA for the CDR3 is TGTGCCAGCAGCCAGGGGGCCCAGGAATACTGGGATACGCAGTATTTT. The full variable domain, its missing parts supplied by reference TRBV14 and TRBJ2-3, is EAGVTQFPSHSVIEKGQTVTLRCDPISGHDNLYWYRRVMGKEIKFLLHFVKESKQDESGMPNNRFLAERTGGTYSTLKVQPAELEDSGVYFCASSQGAQEYWDTQYFGPGTRLTVL.

This chain connects TRBV19 to TRBJ1-4; D is undetermined. The germline CDR1 and CDR2 sequences are LNHDA and SQIVND (reference sequence). The CDR3 loop spans 15 amino acids. V was trimmed by 1 base and J by 1 base, leaving 7 bases between them. The CDR3 region has the DNA TGTGCCAGTAGTATAGGGAGGTTAACTAATGAAAAACTGTTTTTT. It translates to CASSIGRLTNEKLFF.